Below are 24 T cell receptor beta chains sequenced from a single sample in a study of early T cells in non-severe SARS-CoV-2 infection. One entry per CDR3 protein results from TCRdb running MiXCR on the 5' RACE reads. The data hold approximately 58,000 distinct CDR3 sequences, with 12% observed a single time. The sequencing here drew on whole blood, taken at baseline. The receptors come from an adult who was a healthcare worker with PCR-confirmed SARS-CoV-2 infection or an uninfected control (not recorded which).

This clonotype has a handful of counts. CDR3 sequence: CASSPDRNYEQYF. The CDR3 DNA follows: TGTGCCAGCAGCCCGGACAGAAATTACGAGCAGTACTTC. The V gene is TRBV11-3, the J gene TRBJ2-7; a weak D match, TRBD1 (6 bases). This CDR3 has 13 residues. Trimming took off 5 bases at V and 4 bases at J, with 12 bases between the two ends. Germline lookup yields CDR1 SGHNT and CDR2 YENEEA. Combining the CDR3 with reference TRBV11-3 and TRBJ2-7 gives the whole variable domain EAGVVQSPRYKIIEKKQPVAFWCNPISGHNTLYWYLQNLGQGPELLIRYENEEAVDDSQLPKDRFSAERLKGVDSTLKIQPAELGDSAVYLCASSPDRNYEQYFGPGTRLTVT.

The chain carries TRBV6-1 and TRBJ1-1; no firm D call. V lost 8 bases and J lost 1, with 8 bases in between. The length of the CDR3 is 12 residues. Germline V lookup: CDR1 MNHNS, CDR2 SASEGT. CDR3 in amino acids: CASRYKNTEAFF. CDR3 DNA sequence: TGTGCCAGCCGGTACAAGAACACTGAAGCTTTCTTT.

J is TRBJ2-1 and V is TRBV6-2 or TRBV6-3; D gene uncertain. The germline V gene has CDR1 MNHEY and CDR2 SVGEGT. The V end was cut by 4 bases, the J end by 6 bases, with 7 bases between. The CDR3 is 12 residues long. The CDR3 coding sequence is TGTGCCAGCAGTTTCGACGTCAATGAGCAGTTCTTC. Encoded protein: CASSFDVNEQFF.

This clonotype was detected many times. V gene TRBV7-2 combines with J gene TRBJ2-1; TRBD1 is a possible D gene (6 bases). Germline V gene data show CDR1 as SGHTA and CDR2 as FQGNSA. V shed 3 bases and J shed 9 bases, with 15 bases lying between them. CDR3 size: 14 residues. CDR3 coding DNA: TGTGCCAGCAGCTTTTTCAGCCGACAGGCTGAGCAGTTCTTC. It codes for CASSFFSRQAEQFF.

This clonotype was observed a few times. The chain couples TRBV5-1 to TRBJ2-4; D is unresolved. This CDR3 comprises 14 residues. V shed 3 bases and J shed 1 base, with 8 bases lying between them. Germline lookup yields CDR1 SGHRS and CDR2 YFSETQ. For the CDR3, the DNA is TGCGCCAGCAGCTACGACGGGGCCAAAAACATTCAGTACTTC. This translates into CASSYDGAKNIQYF. Filled out from reference TRBV5-1 and TRBJ2-4, the complete variable domain reads KAGVTQTPRYLIKTRGQQVTLSCSPISGHRSVSWYQQTPGQGLQFLFEYFSETQRNKGNFPGRFSGRQFSNSRSEMNVSTLELGDSALYLCASSYDGAKNIQYFGAGTRLSVL.

The V and J genes are TRBV7-2 and TRBJ2-7; 7 positions match TRBD2. Germline V CDR1 and CDR2: SGHTA, FQGNSA. Germline trimming cut 3 bases from V and 3 bases from J; bases unmatched to any gene: 11. The CDR3 covers 16 residues. CDR3 amino acids: CASSLTVLATNYEQYF. CDR3 bases: TGTGCCAGCAGCTTGACGGTACTAGCGACAAACTACGAGCAGTACTTC.

This clonotype was seen a handful of times. The chain is built from TRBV7-8 and TRBJ2-7; no clear D gene. This CDR3 has 13 residues. Per germline, CDR1 SGHVS and CDR2 FQNEAQ. The V end lost 3 bases, the J end lost 2 bases, and 8 bases lay between the germline ends. The CDR3 DNA reads as TGTGCCAGCAGCTTCGGGCCGACCTACGAGCAGTACTTC. Translated, it gives CASSFGPTYEQYF.

The chain employs TRBV24-1 and TRBJ2-1, with D possibly TRBD2 on 6 matching bases. V was shortened by 3 bases and J by 4 bases, with 12 bases between the two germline ends. The CDR3 is 15 amino acids. Germline values: CDR1 KGHDR, CDR2 SFDVKD. CDR3 nucleotide sequence: TGTGCCACCAGTGATCCTAAGCGGGCGTACAATGAGCAGTTCTTC. Protein: CATSDPKRAYNEQFF.

The sample holds many counts of this clonotype. The chain combines TRBV18 with TRBJ2-3, with D perhaps matching TRBD1 (6 bases). Germline values: CDR1 KGHSH, CDR2 LQKENI. The CDR3 length is 15 residues. With 0 bases removed from V and 1 base from J, the gap between germline ends came to 8 bases. CDR3 sequence: CASSPPGARTDTQYF. The CDR3 DNA reads as TGTGCCAGCTCACCACCGGGGGCCCGCACAGATACGCAGTATTTT.

The chain uses TRBV5-5 and TRBJ2-1; TRBD1 is a possible D gene (5 bases). Germline V gene sequence: CDR1 SGHKS, CDR2 YYEKEE (reference sequence). Deletions cut 1 base from V and 2 bases from J, with 10 bases between. This CDR3 is 15 amino acids long. The CDR3 DNA reads TGTGCCAGCAGCTTGCACGTAGGGGCCTACAATGAGCAGTTCTTC. This translates into CASSLHVGAYNEQFF.

The genes are TRBV6-2 or TRBV6-3 and TRBJ2-5; 8 nucleotides align to TRBD1. J gave up 2 bases and V 8 bases, and 13 bases lay outside the gene matches. Per the germline V gene, CDR1 is MNHEY and CDR2 is SVGEGT. The length of the CDR3 is 16 residues. The CDR3 here is CASSRGRGPLQETQYF. CDR3 nucleotides: TGTGCCAGCTCCAGGGGGCGAGGGCCGCTTCAAGAGACCCAGTACTTC.

This rearrangement joins TRBV14 to TRBJ2-7; 8 nucleotides line up with TRBD2. With 2 bases clipped from V and 2 bases from J, the junction kept 8 bases outside the gene matches. Germline CDR1 reads SGHDN; CDR2 reads FVKESK. This CDR3 has 16 amino acids. In DNA form, the CDR3 reads TGTGCCAGCAGCCAATTAGCGGGGAAAGCGACCTACGAGCAGTACTTC. It specifies CASSQLAGKATYEQYF.

V and J are TRBV4-3 and TRBJ1-1; possible D gene TRBD1, 5 bases. V was pared by 0 bases and J by 0 bases, with 20 bases between. The V gene's germline CDR1 is LGHNA and CDR2 YSLEER. The CDR3 loop spans 19 amino acids. The chain's CDR3 is CASSQDEIAGYGLNTEAFF. CDR3 nucleotide sequence: TGCGCCAGCAGCCAAGATGAAATTGCAGGGTACGGCCTGAACACTGAAGCTTTCTTT.

This sequence joins TRBV20-1 and TRBJ2-1; 8 positions match TRBD2. The CDR3 is 15 amino acids. From germline, CDR1 is DFQATT and CDR2 SNEGSKA (reference sequence). With 0 bases clipped from V and 6 bases from J, the junction kept 7 bases outside the gene matches. This CDR3 reads CSARDGLREVNEQFF. The CDR3 region has the DNA TGCAGTGCTAGAGATGGGCTGCGGGAGGTCAATGAGCAGTTCTTC.

This clonotype occurred many times. At one of its ends the junction is not consistent with the germline gene, which may arise from a read error. This chain joins TRBV12-3 or TRBV12-4 and TRBJ2-1; D is unclear. There are 11 residues in the CDR3. The CDR3 sequence is CASTKAGRNSF. As DNA, the CDR3 is TGTGCCAGCACCAAAGCCGGACGAAACAGCTTC.

The rearrangement joins TRBV7-9 to TRBJ1-6; 10 bases align to TRBD1. The junction had 4 bases not matched to a gene; V was cut back by 1 base and J by 7 bases. The CDR3 has 16 amino acids. Germline loops: CDR1 SEHNR, CDR2 FQNEAQ (reference sequence). The CDR3 reads CASSLGQGAENSPLHF. The CDR3 nucleotides are TGTGCCAGCAGCTTAGGACAGGGGGCCGAAAATTCACCCCTCCACTTT.

This clonotype was observed a few times. The rearrangement joins TRBV12-3 or TRBV12-4 to TRBJ1-1; possible D gene TRBD1, 6 bases. This CDR3 region has 12 residues. V was clipped by 0 bases and J by 11 bases, with 10 bases between them. CDR3 loop: CASSLAGTRAFF. The CDR3 DNA is TGTGCCAGCAGTTTAGCGGGGACACGGGCTTTCTTT.

This clonotype was counted many times. V is TRBV6-2 or TRBV6-3 and J is TRBJ2-2; unclear D gene. Trimming took 4 bases from V and 2 from J, leaving 8 bases between them. CDR3 length: 14 residues. In germline, CDR1 is MNHEY, CDR2 SVGEGT. CDR3 coding DNA: TGTGCCAGCAGTTGGGTGGATAACACCGGGGAGCTGTTTTTT. This codes for CASSWVDNTGELFF.

This clonotype was observed many times. V and J are TRBV7-3 and TRBJ2-6; tentatively, D is TRBD1 (6 bases). The CDR3 contains 16 residues. Trimming shortened V by 7 bases and J by 2 bases, and 15 bases separated the two germline ends. Germline assignment: CDR1 SGHTA and CDR2 FQGTGA. CDR3 in DNA: TGTGCCAGCACCATACAGGGTGGTGCTGGGGCCAACGTCCTGACTTTC. Translation: CASTIQGGAGANVLTF.

This clonotype was seen more than once but under ten times. The chain carries TRBV28 and TRBJ2-4, with 9 bases lining up with TRBD1. Germline V gene data show CDR1 as MDHEN and CDR2 as SYDVKM. The CDR3 extends over 17 amino acids. The trim removed 6 bases at V and 1 base at J, leaving 10 bases unmatched. The CDR3 region is CASRKNRGLMAKNIQYF. DNA for the CDR3: TGTGCCAGCAGGAAGAACAGGGGGCTTATGGCCAAAAACATTCAGTACTTC.

The sample holds a few counts of this clonotype. This chain connects TRBV6-2 or TRBV6-3 to TRBJ2-3, with 8 bases that match TRBD2. Germline V gene data show CDR1 as MNHEY and CDR2 as SVGEGT. With V trimmed by 4 bases and J by 3 bases, 9 bases remained unmatched. The CDR3 spans 16 residues. Here the CDR3 reads CASSSGAGVRTDTQYF. The DNA for the CDR3 is TGTGCCAGCAGTTCCGGAGCGGGAGTTAGGACAGATACGCAGTATTTT.

A few counts support this clonotype. The V gene is TRBV29-1, the J gene TRBJ1-3; 10 nucleotides agree with TRBD1. V gave up 6 bases and J gave up 6 bases; unmatched junction bases: 5. The CDR3 is 13 residues long. Germline CDR1 reads SQVTM; CDR2 reads ANQGSEA. CDR3 DNA: TGCAGCGTGGGGACAGGGGCTGTAAACACCATATATTTT. Protein: CSVGTGAVNTIYF.

V is TRBV6-5 and J is TRBJ1-5; no clear D. V was shortened by 5 bases and J by 0 bases, with 20 bases between the two germline ends. Germline loops: CDR1 MNHEY, CDR2 SVGAGI. The CDR3 runs 18 residues. CDR3 bases: TGTGCCAGCAGTCAATACGCTCGGCCGGATTATAGCAATCAGCCCCAGCATTTT. Translating it yields CASSQYARPDYSNQPQHF.

The genes are TRBV9 and TRBJ1-3; 10 positions agree with TRBD1. Germline loops: CDR1 SGDLS, CDR2 YYNGEE. J was trimmed by 0 bases and V by 4 bases; bases with no gene match: 7. The CDR3 spans 17 residues. DNA of the CDR3: TGTGCCAGCAGCCCGCAGGGACAGGGGTACTCTGGAAACACCATATATTTT. Amino acids: CASSPQGQGYSGNTIYF.